This T cell receptor beta chain originates from a study of CD8+ T cells in alopecia areata. As part of sample collection, lesional scalp punch biopsies and peripheral blood were taken from alopecia areata patients. Sorting from PBMCs produced CD4+ and CD8+ T cells. In its sample, this clone was seen once. Antigen unknown. The authors extracted RNA and reverse transcribed it into cDNA as the sequencing template. The protocol was immunoSEQ multiplex PCR, while the TCRdb copy is restricted to in-frame clones and leaves out a portion. The sample includes about 140,000 clones, approximately 50% of them seen just once. In germline, CDR1 is LGHNA, CDR2 YNFKEQ. The CDR3 spans 15 residues. With V trimmed by 4 bases and J by 0 bases, 2 bases remained unmatched. General observations from the study: Patients displayed less clarity in TCR sharing than mice, a finding possibly related to HLA. It was lesional scalp, especially alopecia totalis/universalis, that showed higher clonality than normal scalp.

The TCR comes from a human donor with alopecia areata. V is TRBV4-2 and J is TRBJ2-7; 11 nucleotides agree with TRBD2. The sequenced sample was CD4+ T cells sorted from blood, obtained at week 0. The CDR3 DNA sequence: TGTGCCAGCAGCCTGACTAGCGGGAACTCCTACGAGCAGTACTTC. The encoded protein is CASSLTSGNSYEQYF.